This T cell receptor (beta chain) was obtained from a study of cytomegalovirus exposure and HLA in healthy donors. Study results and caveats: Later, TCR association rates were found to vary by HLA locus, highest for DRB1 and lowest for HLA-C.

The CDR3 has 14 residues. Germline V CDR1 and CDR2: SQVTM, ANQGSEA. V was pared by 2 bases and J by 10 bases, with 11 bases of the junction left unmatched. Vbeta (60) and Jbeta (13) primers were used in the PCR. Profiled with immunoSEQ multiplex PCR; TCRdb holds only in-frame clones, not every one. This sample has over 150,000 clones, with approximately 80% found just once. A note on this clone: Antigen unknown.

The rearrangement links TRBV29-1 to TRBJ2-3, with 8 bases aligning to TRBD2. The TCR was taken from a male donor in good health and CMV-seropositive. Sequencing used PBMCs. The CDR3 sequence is CSVEYASGGSSQYF. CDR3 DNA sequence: TGCAGCGTTGAATATGCCAGCGGGGGTTCTTCGCAGTATTTT.